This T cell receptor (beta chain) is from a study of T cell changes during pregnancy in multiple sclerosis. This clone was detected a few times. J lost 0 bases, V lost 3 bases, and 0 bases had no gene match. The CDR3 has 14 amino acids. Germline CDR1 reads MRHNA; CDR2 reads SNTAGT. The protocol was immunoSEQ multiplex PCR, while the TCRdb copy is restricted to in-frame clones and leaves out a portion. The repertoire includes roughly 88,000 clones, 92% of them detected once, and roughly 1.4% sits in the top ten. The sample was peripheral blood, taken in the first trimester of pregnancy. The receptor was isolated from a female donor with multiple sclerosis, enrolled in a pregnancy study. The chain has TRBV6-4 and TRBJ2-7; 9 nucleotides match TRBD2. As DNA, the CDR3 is TGTGCCAGCAGTGAGCGGGAGGGCTCCTACGAGCAGTACTTC. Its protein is CASSEREGSYEQYF.